A single sample gave rise to the 25 T cell receptor beta chains below, sequenced in a study of blood T cell repertoires in COVID-19. Measured with immunoSEQ multiplex PCR; TCRdb has only the in-frame clones, and not every one. Here the sample spans about 140,000 clones, around 90% being singletons. Sequencing used peripheral blood. These receptor sequences come from a human donor in a cohort sampled during active COVID-19.

This chain connects TRBV18 to TRBJ2-3; 8 bases are a match to TRBD2. Germline assignment: CDR1 KGHSH and CDR2 LQKENI. The CDR3 totals 15 residues. Trimming at V came to 5 bases and at J to 0 bases, leaving 4 bases not matched to a gene. In nucleotides, the CDR3 is TGTGCCAGCTCATCGAGCGGGGGCAGCACAGATACGCAGTATTTT. Translation: CASSSSGGSTDTQYF. Based on the CDR3 plus reference TRBV18 and TRBJ2-3, the full variable domain is NAGVMQNPRHLVRRRGQEARLRCSPMKGHSHVYWYRQLPEEGLKFMVYLQKENIIDESGMPKERFSAEFPKEGPSILRIQQVVRGDSAAYFCASSSSGGSTDTQYFGPGTRLTVL.

The rearrangement joins TRBV5-4 to TRBJ1-4; D gene uncertain. CDR1 is SGHNT, CDR2 YYREEE, per germline (reference sequence). Trimming left V 4 bases short and J 7 bases short, with 20 bases between. The CDR3 spans 16 residues. CDR3 amino acids: CASSPEPFTRGEKLFF. The CDR3, as DNA: TGTGCCAGCAGCCCCGAGCCCTTCACCCGGGGTGAAAAACTGTTTTTT.

The chain is built from TRBV4-3 and TRBJ2-1, with 12 bases fitting TRBD2. V shed 3 bases, J shed 4 bases, and the junction held 7 bases outside the gene matches. The V gene's germline CDR1 is LGHNA and CDR2 YSLEER. The CDR3 is made up of 17 amino acids. DNA for the CDR3: TGCGCCAGCAGCCAGGATGGACTAGCGGGGACGTACAATGAGCAGTTCTTC. Translated, it gives CASSQDGLAGTYNEQFF.

CDR3 sequence reads: CASSQDARVHGYTF. For the CDR3, the DNA is TGTGCCAGCAGCCAAGATGCCAGGGTCCATGGCTACACCTTC. This chain links TRBV3-1 (or the pseudogene TRBV3-2) with TRBJ1-2, with D perhaps TRBD1 (5 bases). V was shortened by 0 bases and J by 6 bases, with 11 bases between the two germline ends. The CDR3 consists of 14 residues. Germline CDR1 is LGHDT and CDR2 is YNNKEL (reference sequence).

This chain joins TRBV15 and TRBJ2-1, with TRBD2 matching 7 bases. Germline values: CDR1 LNHNV, CDR2 YYDKDF (reference sequence). This CDR3 is 15 amino acids long. V was clipped by 1 base and J by 4 bases; unmatched bases: 4. CDR3 sequence: CATSRVREKYNEQFF. For the CDR3, the DNA is TGTGCCACCAGCAGAGTGCGGGAGAAATACAATGAGCAGTTCTTC. The whole variable domain, remainder taken from reference TRBV15 and TRBJ2-1, is DAMVIQNPRYQVTQFGKPVTLSCSQTLNHNVMYWYQQKSSQAPKLLFHYYDKDFNNEADTPDNFQSRRPNTSFCFLDIRSPGLGDTAMYLCATSRVREKYNEQFFGPGTRLTVL.

The CDR3 region has the DNA TGCGCCAGCAGCCTGGACAGGCCACAAGAGACCCAGTACTTC. It codes for CASSLDRPQETQYF. The V gene is TRBV4-1, the J gene TRBJ2-5, with 7 nucleotides matching TRBD1. This CDR3 region has 14 residues. The J segment lost 2 bases and the V segment lost 4 bases, leaving 4 bases of the junction unmatched. CDR1 MGHRA and CDR2 YSYEKL come from the germline V gene.

The rearrangement joins TRBV2 to TRBJ1-1; TRBD1 is a possible D gene (5 bases). The CDR3 runs to 14 residues. V was clipped by 6 bases and J by 4 bases, with 15 bases between them. Germline-derived CDR1 and CDR2 are SNHLY and FYNNEI. The CDR3 DNA reads as TGTGCCAGCAGCGTAGTGGGGGGGAGCACTGAAGCTTTCTTT. Translating gives CASSVVGGSTEAFF.

The chain recombines TRBV24-1 with TRBJ2-1, with D uncertain. Trimming took off 3 bases at V and 9 bases at J, with 17 bases between the two ends. This CDR3 is 15 amino acids long. CDR1 and CDR2 from the germline V gene are KGHDR and SFDVKD. The CDR3 reads CATSDRGQDRIEQFF. Here the CDR3 DNA reads TGTGCCACCAGTGATCGTGGGCAGGATCGTATTGAGCAGTTCTTC.

The rearrangement joins TRBV9 to TRBJ1-3; 7 bases fit TRBD1. The CDR3 extends over 16 amino acids. V dropped 0 bases and J dropped 0; count of bases not matched to a gene: 3. Germline V CDR1 and CDR2: SGDLS, YYNGEE. CDR3 sequence reads: CASSVEGGPSGNTIYF. The CDR3 DNA reads as TGTGCCAGCAGCGTAGAAGGGGGCCCCTCTGGAAACACCATATATTTT. The full variable domain, in which reference TRBV9 and TRBJ1-3 provide the parts outside the CDR3, is DSGVTQTPKHLITATGQRVTLRCSPRSGDLSVYWYQQSLDQGLQFLIQYYNGEERAKGNILERFSAQQFPDLHSELNLSSLELGDSALYFCASSVEGGPSGNTIYFGEGSWLTVV.

CDR3 sequence: CASSFSSGSYNEQFF. The CDR3 DNA reads TGTGCCAGCAGCTTTTCTAGCGGTTCCTACAATGAGCAGTTCTTC. J is TRBJ2-1 and V is TRBV5-4; 7 bases match TRBD2. The CDR3 runs to 15 residues. Germline assignment: CDR1 SGHNT and CDR2 YYREEE (reference sequence). Unmatched junction bases numbered 3, after V lost 2 bases and J lost 1 base.

The chain couples TRBV28 to TRBJ1-2; TRBD1 agrees at 8 bases. V lost 6 bases to trimming and J lost 6 bases; unmatched junction nucleotides: 9. Germline lookup yields CDR1 MDHEN and CDR2 SYDVKM. The CDR3 runs to 14 residues. The CDR3 loop reads CASRMTGALHGYTF. CDR3 DNA: TGTGCCAGCAGGATGACAGGGGCCCTTCATGGCTACACCTTC.

The chain uses TRBV5-1 and TRBJ2-3, with TRBD2 matching 12 bases. Germline V CDR1 and CDR2: SGHRS, YFSETQ. This CDR3 contains 17 residues. V trimming: 5 bases; J trimming: 2 bases; junction bases outside the gene matches: 9. This CDR3 reads CASRSNLAGGLTDTQYF. CDR3 in DNA: TGCGCCAGCAGAAGTAATCTAGCGGGAGGGCTCACAGATACGCAGTATTTT.

The chain recombines TRBV27 with TRBJ2-7, with D perhaps TRBD1 (6 bases). CDR3 length: 12 residues. The germline V gene has CDR1 MNHEY and CDR2 SMNVEV (reference sequence). V was shortened by 3 bases and J by 6 bases, with 9 bases between the two germline ends. CDR3 DNA sequence: TGTGCCAGCAGTTTCCAACAGGGCGAGCAGTACTTC. It specifies CASSFQQGEQYF.

The V call is TRBV11-1, the J call TRBJ2-5, with a weak D call TRBD2 (5 bases). Germline V gene sequence: CDR1 SGHAT, CDR2 FQDESV (reference sequence). Trimming took off 5 bases at V and 2 bases at J, with 18 bases between the two ends. The length of the CDR3 is 16 residues. The DNA for the CDR3 is TGTGCCAGCAGCCCCCCCCTTGGTCGAGGGCAAGAGACCCAGTACTTC. It is translated as CASSPPLGRGQETQYF.

The chain uses TRBV20-1 and TRBJ1-4, with 7 bases that match TRBD1. Trimming at V came to 3 bases and at J to 0 bases, leaving 7 bases not matched to a gene. This CDR3 is built from 16 residues. CDR1 is DFQATT and CDR2 is SNEGSKA in the germline V gene (reference sequence). The CDR3 reads CSASLPQGATNEKLFF. The DNA of the CDR3 is TGCAGTGCTAGTCTCCCCCAGGGGGCAACTAATGAAAAACTGTTTTTT.

The chain has TRBV5-4 and TRBJ2-5; 10 nucleotides align to TRBD1. Germline loops: CDR1 SGHNT, CDR2 YYREEE (reference sequence). Losses at the gene ends were 5 bases for V and 2 bases for J; bases not matched to a gene: 9. This CDR3 spans 16 amino acids. The CDR3 sequence is CASRPDRGPIQETQYF. The CDR3 DNA follows: TGTGCCAGCAGACCTGACAGGGGGCCAATTCAAGAGACCCAGTACTTC.

The chain carries TRBV7-8 and TRBJ2-7; TRBD2 aligns across 9 bases. The V segment lost 3 bases and the J segment 2 bases; nucleotides outside the gene matches: 8. Germline lookup yields CDR1 SGHVS and CDR2 FQNEAQ. This CDR3 comprises 16 residues. The CDR3 loop is CASSFPGASGAYEQYF. The CDR3 DNA follows: TGTGCCAGCAGCTTCCCTGGGGCTAGCGGGGCCTACGAGCAGTACTTC. The full variable domain, completed using reference TRBV7-8 and TRBJ2-7, is GAGVSQSPRYKVAKRGQDVALRCDPISGHVSLFWYQQALGQGPEFLTYFQNEAQLDKSGLPSDRFFAERPEGSVSTLKIQRTQQEDSAVYLCASSFPGASGAYEQYFGPGTRLTVT.

A remark on this clone: A read error may produce the germline difference seen at one junction end. The chain links TRBV7-6 to TRBJ1-2; the match to TRBD1 covers 8 bases. CDR1 is SGHVS, CDR2 FNYEAQ, per germline. The CDR3 totals 13 residues. The CDR3 bases are TGTGCCAGCAGCTTAGCGCTGGACAGGGAGCCCCACTTC. It yields the protein CASSLALDREPHF.

The gene calls are TRBV6-2 or TRBV6-3 and TRBJ1-2; 8 nucleotides agree with TRBD1. Looked up from germline, CDR1 is MNHEY and CDR2 is SVGEGT. The CDR3 runs to 15 residues. V trimming: 6 bases; J trimming: 2 bases; junction bases outside the gene matches: 8. CDR3 in DNA: TGTGCCAGCAGCCAGACAGGGGATGAAAACTATGGCTACACCTTC. Translating gives CASSQTGDENYGYTF.

The chain couples TRBV18 to TRBJ2-7; 8 bases map to TRBD2. The trim removed 8 bases at V and 4 bases at J, leaving 7 bases unmatched. CDR1 and CDR2 from the germline V gene are KGHSH and LQKENI. The CDR3 contains 13 residues. The chain's CDR3 is CASTGGVGYEQYF. Here the CDR3 DNA reads TGTGCCAGCACCGGGGGGGTTGGGTACGAGCAGTACTTC.

The count of this clone is one. V and J are TRBV24-1 and TRBJ2-1; 7 nucleotides agree with TRBD1. Germline CDR1 is KGHDR and CDR2 is SFDVKD. The junction had 13 bases not matched to a gene; V was cut back by 12 bases and J by 6 bases. The CDR3 has 14 residues. The CDR3 DNA is TGTGCCTCGAGATCCGGGACAGAGGGCAATGAGCAGTTCTTC. This sequence encodes CASRSGTEGNEQFF.

V gene TRBV30 combines with J gene TRBJ2-7; weak D call: TRBD1 (6 bases). CDR3 length: 12 amino acids. In germline, CDR1 is GTSNPN, CDR2 SVGIG (reference sequence). V lost 7 bases, J lost 0 bases, and 10 bases lay in between. The CDR3 DNA reads as TGTGCCTTCGACAGGTCCTCCTACGAGCAGTACTTC. This gives the protein CAFDRSSYEQYF.

The rearrangement links TRBV5-6 to TRBJ2-7; TRBD2 agrees at 9 bases. V lost 2 bases to trimming and J lost 5 bases; unmatched junction nucleotides: 5. The germline V gene encodes CDR1 SGHDT and CDR2 YYEEEE. This CDR3 contains 14 residues. The CDR3 coding sequence is TGTGCCAGCAGCTTAGGACTAGCGATCGACGAGCAGTACTTC. This encodes CASSLGLAIDEQYF.

The chain couples TRBV28 to TRBJ1-2; D gene uncertain. Trimming took off 4 bases at V and 5 bases at J, with 17 bases between the two ends. In germline, CDR1 is MDHEN, CDR2 SYDVKM. This CDR3 has 15 residues. The CDR3 DNA is TGTGCCAGCAGTTATCCTCTTTGGACTGATTATGGCTACACCTTC. Amino acid sequence: CASSYPLWTDYGYTF.

The CDR3 here is CASSNALGTGVTEAFF. The CDR3 DNA follows: TGTGCCAGCAGCAATGCCCTCGGGACAGGGGTCACTGAAGCTTTCTTT. The gene calls are TRBV6-2 or TRBV6-3 and TRBJ1-1; 10 positions agree with TRBD1. Trimming at V came to 6 bases and at J to 4 bases, leaving 11 bases not matched to a gene. The germline V gene encodes CDR1 MNHEY and CDR2 SVGEGT. The CDR3 is 16 amino acids.